What follows describes a single TCR beta chain. Its antigen has not been determined. Per-base quality was not reported, and no clone a single base away is much larger than it. The CDR3 regions of human TCRbeta chains were analyzed by immunosequencing. Per the original workflow: Repertoire TCRs were matched against a reference library of SARS-CoV-2-specific TCRs generated with the MIRA antigen-specificity platform. Breadth meant the fraction of unique TCRs that were SARS-CoV-2-associated, whereas depth meant the fraction of total T cells that were SARS-CoV-2-associated. Using the MIRA data, each spike-specific TCR was assigned both to the spike region to which the TCR was reactive and to a CD4 or CD8 class. Log10-transformed breadth and depth values were compared by one-way ANOVA with Sidak's multiple comparisons tests. TCRdb retrieved this table from immuneACCESS and kept in-frame rearrangements only. Not all clones are present; in checked studies, unresolved V genes account for under half, and no reason is known for the remainder. The V and J calls and clone size were taken over from that table, and D and trimming were inferred from the DNA. This sample gives 170,000 or so clones in total; about nine tenths of them show up just once. Approximately 2.8% of the sample is taken by the ten largest.

The intended sense of this specimen's time point label: baseline before first vaccination. Samples from vaccinated people were obtained from the UK trials COV001 and COV002, which included a single-blind randomized controlled phase 2/3 trial of AZD1222 (ChAdOx1 nCoV-19) in healthy adults. For TCRbeta chain sequencing, PBMC samples from trial participants were taken at day 0 and at day 28 after the second dose. CDR1 is given as SGHTA and CDR2 as FQGNSA, both from the germline V gene. The CDR3 measures 12 amino acids from cysteine to phenylalanine. Only the CDR3 DNA stays, 36 bases, in frame from base 1. V has 5 bases trimmed and J has 7 bases trimmed; junction bases matching no gene number 2. The entry originates in a study of T cell responses to AZD1222 COVID-19 vaccine (dated by TCRdb to the early 2020s). With regard to the full study: AZD1222 recipients given second doses at about 4 weeks or at about 12 weeks were pooled, since spike-specific TCR depth and breadth were not found to differ between the two schedules. A total of approximately 230 trial participants underwent TCR sequencing, of whom approximately 210 received two doses of AZD1222 and about 25 received two doses of the MenACWY control vaccine. Trial participants were enrolled into age subgroups of 18-55, 56-69 and 70-plus years, which contained 148, 28 and 57 TCR-sequenced participants, respectively.

On the study overall, not on this receptor specifically: Reportedly, close to half of the unique spike-specific TCRs recognized epitopes lying outside the regions that are mutated in the B.1.351 and B.1.1.7 variants. A significant rise in spike-specific TCR breadth and depth was observed after two AZD1222 doses relative to day 0 and relative to MenACWY recipients. Participants were mostly white British and included more females than males, and it was suggested by the authors that clonal diversity may have been underestimated. The 56-69-year group was small, and its depth increase did not reach significance, likely because of low power. Because no samples from the day 14 peak response were available, repertoires could be characterized only after the peak T cell response. Conclusions about previously exposed vaccinees are limited, since just five or six AZD1222 recipients were seropositive for SARS-CoV-2 at baseline. Vaccine-associated CD4 TCRs spanned the whole spike protein, with dominant responses in regions 160-218 and 743-854.

The starting material was peripheral blood, obtained on day 0 of AZD1222 vaccination. The rearrangement combines TRBV7-2 with TRBJ1-2; the central 9 bases match TRBD1. The TCR was taken from an adult in good health. The nucleotide sequence is TGTGCCAGCAGCCCGGACAGGGGTGGCTACACCTTC. Translated, this gives CASSPDRGGYTF.